The rows below give T cell receptor beta chains drawn from one sample of a study of regulatory T cells in long-lasting Graves disease. MiXCR, run by TCRdb on the multiplex PCR reads, gives a single entry per CDR3 protein. The sample includes approximately 690,000 distinct CDR3 sequences, about 30% of them seen just once. The sequenced sample was peripheral blood mononuclear cells (PBMCs), obtained when the disease was refractory, from a patient treated with antithyroid drugs. The receptor source for this set is a female donor with Graves disease. Both conserved end residues are part of each CDR3. D genes are given only for firm matches. Size is stated for part of the rows, as once, few or many counts, or as a class when the clone is expanded.

J,D,V,size,DNA,CDR3
TRBJ1-5,-,TRBV12-3/TRBV12-4,many,TGTGCCAGCAGTTTATACACGGGCAATCAGCCCCAGCATTTT,CASSLYTGNQPQHF
TRBJ2-7,-,TRBV12-3/TRBV12-4,few,TGTGCCAGCAGCGCCTTCAGCTCCTACGAGCAGTACTTC,CASSAFSSYEQYF
TRBJ1-3,TRBD1,TRBV6-1,few,TGTGCCAGCAGGTCGACAGGGGTGGGAAACACCATATATTTT,CASRSTGVGNTIYF
TRBJ2-7,-,TRBV3-1,few,TGTGCCAGCAGCCAACCCCGGGGGAGCTCCTACGAGCAGTACTTC,CASSQPRGSSYEQYF
TRBJ1-1,-,TRBV2,many,TGTGCCAGCAGTGATATCCAGTTGAACACTGAAGCTTTCTTT,CASSDIQLNTEAFF
TRBJ1-1,-,TRBV6-1,many,TGTGCCAGCAAGTCAGACTGGGGCACTGAAGCTTTCTTT,CASKSDWGTEAFF
TRBJ1-3,-,TRBV11-2,few,TGTGCCAGCAGCCCCATCCCGCCCTCTGGAAACACCATATATTTT,CASSPIPPSGNTIYF
TRBJ1-2,-,TRBV6-2/TRBV6-3,few,TGTGCCAGCAGTTACTCGTGGGGGTCCTATGGCTACACCTTC,CASSYSWGSYGYTF
TRBJ1-2,-,TRBV4-1,-,TGCGCCAGCAGCCATGCTCAGGGGAACTATGGCTACACCTTC,CASSHAQGNYGYTF
TRBJ2-5,-,TRBV6-1,-,TGTGCCAGCAGTGCGACCCGGTACCAAGAGACCCAGTACTTC,CASSATRYQETQYF
TRBJ2-7,-,TRBV27,-,TGTGCCAGCAGTTTATCAGCAGATTACGAGCAGTACTTC,CASSLSADYEQYF
TRBJ2-5,-,TRBV12-5,-,TGTGCTAGTGGTTTGCTTGGGACCCAGTACTTC,CASGLLGTQYF
TRBJ1-1,TRBD1,TRBV6-1,few,TGTGCCAGCAGTGAAGGGACAGGGAAGACTGAAGCTTTCTTT,CASSEGTGKTEAFF
TRBJ2-5,TRBD1,TRBV6-1,-,TGTGCCAGCAGCGCTGGACAGGGGGTCTTGGAGACCCAGTACTTC,CASSAGQGVLETQYF
TRBJ1-2,TRBD1,TRBV28,many,TGTGCCAGCAGCAGGACAGGGGATTCAAACAGCGGAGGCTACACCTTC,CASSRTGDSNSGGYTF
TRBJ1-6,-,TRBV13,-,TGTGCCAGCAGCTTAGAACAGTATAATTCACCCCTCCACTTT,CASSLEQYNSPLHF
TRBJ1-1,-,TRBV2,many,TGTGCCAGCAGTGAAGCATCGGCCTCGGGCACTGAAGCTTTCTTT,CASSEASASGTEAFF
TRBJ1-5,TRBD1,TRBV19,-,TGTGCCAGTAGCCAGGGACAGCAGAATCAGCCCCAGCATTTT,CASSQGQQNQPQHF
TRBJ2-7,TRBD2,TRBV20-1,-,TGCAGTGCTAGAGTCAGACTAGCGAACGAGCAGTACTTC,CSARVRLANEQYF
TRBJ1-1,-,TRBV30,-,TGTGCCTGGACCCCAGGGGCGAACACTGAAGCTTTCTTT,CAWTPGANTEAFF
TRBJ2-1,-,TRBV28,-,TGTGCCAGCAGTTTGATCACGGCCGATGAGCAGTTCTTC,CASSLITADEQFF
TRBJ1-2,TRBD1,TRBV10-3,few,TGTGTAGTCCGCCGGGACAGGGCGAAGGTGGGGTATGGCTACACCTTC,CVVRRDRAKVGYGYTF
TRBJ2-7,-,TRBV11-2,-,TGTGCCAGCAGCCCCCAAAGCGGGTACTACGAGCAGTACTTC,CASSPQSGYYEQYF
TRBJ2-6,-,TRBV28,-,TGTGCCAGCAGTGCCGACGCCTCTGGGGCCAACGTCCTGACTTTC,CASSADASGANVLTF
TRBJ1-1,-,TRBV12-3/TRBV12-4,few,TGTGCCAGCAGGCCCATGGGGGGCTTCGAAGCTTTCTTT,CASRPMGGFEAFF
TRBJ1-2,-,TRBV2,many,TGTGCCAGCAGGTCCCGCTATGGCTACACCTTC,CASRSRYGYTF
TRBJ1-1,-,TRBV12-3/TRBV12-4,many,TGTGCCAGCAGTTTATTGACGAGCACTGAAGCTTTCTTT,CASSLLTSTEAFF
TRBJ1-1,-,TRBV7-9,-,TGTGCCAGCAACCCGAGAGGCGGCACTGAAGCTTTCTTT,CASNPRGGTEAFF
TRBJ2-4,TRBD1,TRBV6-1,-,TGTGCCAGCAGTCCGTACAGGGGTGCCAAAAACATTCAGTACTTC,CASSPYRGAKNIQYF
TRBJ1-4,-,TRBV27,-,TGTGCCAGCAGTACCTCCATGGAAAAACTGTTTTTT,CASSTSMEKLFF
TRBJ1-6,-,TRBV12-3/TRBV12-4,-,TGTGCCAGCAGTAACGTGACACGACCAAGCTCCTATAATTCACCCCTCCACTTT,CASSNVTRPSSYNSPLHF
TRBJ2-1,-,TRBV6-4,few,TGTGCCAGCAGTGACATGGGGGCCGGTGAGCAGTTCTTC,CASSDMGAGEQFF
TRBJ2-5,TRBD2,TRBV6-1,-,TGTGCCAGCAGCTCCCCTGGGACTAGCGGGAGGCTCGGGACCCAGTACTTC,CASSSPGTSGRLGTQYF
TRBJ1-5,-,TRBV30,-,TGTGCCTGGTCACAGGGTCGGAGCAATCAGCCCCAGCATTTT,CAWSQGRSNQPQHF
TRBJ2-2,TRBD1,TRBV5-5,few,TGTGCCAGCAGCCCTTCCGGGGACAGCGGGGAGCTGTTTTTT,CASSPSGDSGELFF
TRBJ1-4,TRBD1,TRBV5-1,-,TGCGCCAGCCATCGAGGACAGGGTGGGCGAACTAATGAAAAACTGTTTTTT,CASHRGQGGRTNEKLFF
TRBJ2-5,-,TRBV9,once,TGTGCCAGCAGCGTAGGAGTCGCTTTTGGGTACCAAGAGACCCAGTACTTC,CASSVGVAFGYQETQYF
TRBJ1-1,-,TRBV2,few,TGTGCCAGCACCGGGGGAATGACTGAAGCTTTCTTT,CASTGGMTEAFF
TRBJ1-1,-,TRBV5-1,few,TGCGCCAGCGGCCTGACAGGTTTGAGCGGGAACACTGAAGCTTTCTTT,CASGLTGLSGNTEAFF
TRBJ2-5,-,TRBV20-1,few,TGCAGTGCTAGATTGGGGGAAGAGACCCAGTACTTC,CSARLGEETQYF
TRBJ2-7,TRBD2,TRBV2,-,TGTGCCAGCAAGACTCGGGGGGGGAGCTCCTACGAGCAGTACTTC,CASKTRGGSSYEQYF
TRBJ1-5,-,TRBV11-2,-,TGTGCCAGCAGCCAGGTTTCCTGGCAGCCCCAGCATTTT,CASSQVSWQPQHF
TRBJ1-1,-,TRBV11-2,few,TGTGCCAGCAGCTTAGGTACGGGGGCGCTTCGGCTTGATGCTTTCTTT,CASSLGTGALRLDAFF
TRBJ2-1,-,TRBV12-3/TRBV12-4,-,TGTGCCAGCAGTCCAGACACTATCTCCTACAATGAGCAGTTCTTC,CASSPDTISYNEQFF
TRBJ1-4,-,TRBV4-1,-,TGCGCCAGCAGCCAACCCGGGCCCATGAATGAAAAACTGTTTTTT,CASSQPGPMNEKLFF
TRBJ2-7,-,TRBV10-3,many,TGTGCCATCAGTGAGTCGAGCTACGAGCAGTACTTC,CAISESSYEQYF
TRBJ2-7,TRBD1,TRBV7-2,-,TGTGCCAGCAGCTCCACGACAGGGACCCACGAGCAGTACTTC,CASSSTTGTHEQYF
TRBJ2-7,-,TRBV4-2,-,TGTGCCAGCAGCCAAGGACGGACGGCCTACGAGCAGTACTTC,CASSQGRTAYEQYF
TRBJ2-7,-,TRBV7-9,-,TGTGCCAGCAGCCTCAAGGGGATGACGGACGGGGCCTACGAGCAGTACTTC,CASSLKGMTDGAYEQYF
TRBJ2-4,-,TRBV7-9,-,TGTGCCAGCAGCTTAATTCCGGGACGAGCCAAAAACATTCAGTACTTC,CASSLIPGRAKNIQYF
TRBJ1-2,-,TRBV7-2,once,TGTGCCAGCAGCTTAGTGGGCGAGGACTATGGCTGCACCTTC,CASSLVGEDYGCTF
TRBJ1-2,-,TRBV11-2,few,TGTGCCAGCAGCTTAGTGGCAGGGGTCGGGGATGGCTACACCTTC,CASSLVAGVGDGYTF